This T cell receptor (beta chain) was retrieved from a study of blood T cell repertoires in COVID-19. Study at large: Samples of COVID-19 (acute and convalescent) were obtained from the United States, Italy and Spain.

Sequenced by immunoSEQ multiplex PCR; TCRdb stores in-frame clones only, minus some. Of 200,000 or so clones in the sample, around 85% were seen once. This clone was detected once. Sequenced input: peripheral blood. The TCR originated in a man between 65 and 85 years old with active or convalescent COVID-19.

The chain's CDR3 is CASSLGGLAGVGEQYF. The CDR3 DNA is TGTGCCAGCAGCTTAGGGGGACTAGCGGGAGTTGGGGAGCAGTACTTC. This sequence joins TRBV7-2 and TRBJ2-7, with 14 bases lining up with TRBD2. V lost 1 base to trimming and J lost 7 bases; unmatched junction nucleotides: 6. Germline CDR1 reads SGHTA; CDR2 reads FQGNSA. The CDR3 contains 16 residues.